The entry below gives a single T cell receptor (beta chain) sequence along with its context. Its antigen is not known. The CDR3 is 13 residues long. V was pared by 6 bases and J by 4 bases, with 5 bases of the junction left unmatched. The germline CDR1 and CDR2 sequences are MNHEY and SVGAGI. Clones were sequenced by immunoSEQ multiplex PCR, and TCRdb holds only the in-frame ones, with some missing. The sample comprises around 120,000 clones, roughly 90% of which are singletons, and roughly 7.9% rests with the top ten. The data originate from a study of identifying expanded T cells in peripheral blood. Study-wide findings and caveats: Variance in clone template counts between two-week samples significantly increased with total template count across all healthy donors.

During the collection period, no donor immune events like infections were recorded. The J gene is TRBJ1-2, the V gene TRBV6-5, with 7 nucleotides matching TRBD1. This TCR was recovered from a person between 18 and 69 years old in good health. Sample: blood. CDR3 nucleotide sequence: TGTGCCAGCAGGGAGACAGGGAGCTATGGCTACACCTTC. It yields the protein CASRETGSYGYTF.